This T cell receptor (beta chain) was sequenced in a study of blood T cell repertoires in COVID-19. Study at large: Sites in the United States, Italy and Spain provided acute and convalescent COVID-19 samples. Sample material is recorded as cDNA or gDNA derived from T cells, B-cell-depleted T cells, or PBMCs.

Authors' analysis steps: Estimated nucleated cell counts came from reference gene primer amplification. Some clones are missing from TCRdb's copy, which holds only in-frame ones; the method was immunoSEQ multiplex PCR. That table is the source of V, J and clone size, and D and trimming were worked out from the DNA. Here the sample spans 120,000 to 150,000 clones, more than 70% being singletons. The sequenced sample consisted of peripheral blood. The clonotype comes from a human donor in a cohort sampled during active COVID-19.

The CDR3 here is CATQDRWGEAFF. Written as DNA, the CDR3 is TGTGCCACCCAGGACAGGTGGGGAGAAGCTTTCTTT. V is TRBV10-3 and J is TRBJ1-1, with 7 bases matching TRBD1. The germline V gene encodes CDR1 ENHRY and CDR2 SYGVKD. The CDR3 has 12 residues. The V segment lost 10 bases and the J segment 8 bases; nucleotides outside the gene matches: 10.